Listed below are T cell receptor beta chains from one sample, sequenced in a study of T cells in Graves' hyperthyroidism and ophthalmopathy. TCRdb re-called the multiplex PCR reads with MiXCR, one entry per CDR3 protein. The data contain 540,000 or so distinct CDR3 sequences, 15% to 17% of them singletons. Sample: blood. These receptor sequences come from a woman aged 30 to 39 with Graves' hyperthyroidism. CDR3s include the opening cysteine and the closing phenylalanine or tryptophan. D genes are given only for firm matches. The listing skips clone size in some rows; elsewhere it reads once, few, many or a size class.

J | V | D | size | DNA | CDR3
TRBJ2-2 | TRBV5-1 | TRBD2 | few | TGCGCCAGCACCCAGACTAGCGGGCGGTTCGCGAACACCGGGGAGCTGTTTTTT | CASTQTSGRFANTGELFF
TRBJ2-1 | TRBV6-1 | TRBD2 | many | TGTGCCAGCAGAAGGACTAGCGGTGACTACAATGAGCAGTTCTTC | CASRRTSGDYNEQFF
TRBJ2-7 | TRBV20-1 | . | . | TGCAGTGCCAGCAAACCGGCCCGCACCTACGAGCAGTACTTC | CSASKPARTYEQYF
TRBJ2-3 | TRBV7-7 | . | many | TGTGCCAGCAGCCCACTAGCCGGCCCTGCAGATACGCAGTATTTT | CASSPLAGPADTQYF
TRBJ2-1 | TRBV7-3 | TRBD2 | few | TGTGCCAGCAGCGCCAACCCGGGACTAGCGGGAGCTACGTTCTTC | CASSANPGLAGATFF
TRBJ2-2 | TRBV12-3/TRBV12-4 | . | many | TGTGCCAGCAGTTTTCGGCAGAACACCGGGGAGCTGTTTTTT | CASSFRQNTGELFF
TRBJ2-1 | TRBV5-1 | . | few | TGCGCCAGCAGCTTGGCGGCTAGTGAGGGCAATGAGCAGTTCTTC | CASSLAASEGNEQFF
TRBJ2-3 | TRBV2 | TRBD2 | many | TGTGCCAGCAGTGATCTACAGGCCGGGACGGGGAGGGAGACAGATACGCAGTATTTT | CASSDLQAGTGRETDTQYF
TRBJ2-3 | TRBV7-3 | TRBD1 | few | TGTGCCAGCAGCTTTGGACAGGGAATAGATACGCAGTATTTT | CASSFGQGIDTQYF
TRBJ2-7 | TRBV20-1 | . | many | TGCAGTGCTAGCGAACTAGCCTCTCACGAGCAGTACTTC | CSASELASHEQYF
TRBJ1-2 | TRBV6-2/TRBV6-3 | TRBD1 | . | TGTGCCAGCAACTACACAGGGGACTATGGCTACACCTTC | CASNYTGDYGYTF
TRBJ1-2 | TRBV6-1 | TRBD1 | . | TGTGCCAGCATCGGAAACAGGGGGCCCGACTATGGCTACACCTTC | CASIGNRGPDYGYTF
TRBJ2-2 | TRBV10-3 | . | . | TGTGCCATCAAAGAGACAGCTACCGGGGAGCTGTTTTTT | CAIKETATGELFF
TRBJ2-7 | TRBV7-9 | . | few | TGTGCCAGCAGCCCATGGACTGAGAACGAGCAGTACTTC | CASSPWTENEQYF
TRBJ2-1 | TRBV3-1 | . | . | TGTGCCAGCAGCTTAGAGGGACTCCCCTACAATGAGCAGTTCTTC | CASSLEGLPYNEQFF
TRBJ2-1 | TRBV7-9 | . | . | TGTGCCAGCAGCTTATGGGCGGGGCGAAACTACAATGAGCAGTTCTTC | CASSLWAGRNYNEQFF
TRBJ1-1 | TRBV7-3 | . | many | TGTGCCAGCAGCTTAACGACGGGCACTGAAGCTTTCTTT | CASSLTTGTEAFF
TRBJ1-1 | TRBV11-2 | . | many | TGTGCCAGCAGCTTAGAACCCAGGGGAACTGAAGCTTTCTTT | CASSLEPRGTEAFF
TRBJ2-7 | TRBV28 | TRBD2 | . | TGTGCCAGCAGTTTAAGACTAGCGGGAGCCTACGATCAGTACTTC | CASSLRLAGAYDQYF
TRBJ1-1 | TRBV19 | TRBD1 | . | TGTGCCAGTAGGCCGGGACAGGGGGCCACTGAAGCTTTCTTT | CASRPGQGATEAFF
TRBJ1-2 | TRBV10-2 | . | . | TGCGCCAGCAGTGAGGTCTCAGGGGTCCGGAACTATGACTACACCTTC | CASSEVSGVRNYDYTF
TRBJ2-1 | TRBV6-1 | . | few | TGTGCCAGCAGCGCTTTTTGGGGGGATGAGCAGTTCTTC | CASSAFWGDEQFF
TRBJ1-5 | TRBV27 | . | many | TGTGCCAGCAGTTTATCGAATGGCAATCAGCCCCAGCATTTT | CASSLSNGNQPQHF
TRBJ2-3 | TRBV27 | . | . | TGTGCCAGCAATGGGGGGAGAGTCCCCACAGATACGCAGTATTTT | CASNGGRVPTDTQYF
TRBJ2-6 | TRBV6-1 | TRBD2 | many | TGTGCCGCCCGTGCGGCTCTAGCGGATTACTCTGGGGCCAACGTCCTGACTTTC | CAARAALADYSGANVLTF
TRBJ2-1 | TRBV12-3/TRBV12-4 | . | . | TGTGCCAGCAGTTTGGGCCAAGAAGCTCGGGAGTTCTTC | CASSLGQEAREFF
TRBJ2-3 | TRBV2 | . | . | TGTGCCAGCAGAGAATCAAGGGGGTTCACAGATACGCAGTATTTT | CASRESRGFTDTQYF
TRBJ1-5 | TRBV6-1 | . | many | TGTGCCAGCAGTCATCATGAGGACAATCGCCCCCAGCCCCAGCATTTT | CASSHHEDNRPQPQHF
TRBJ2-1 | TRBV11-2 | TRBD2 | many | TGTGCCAGCAGCCAATGGTGGACTAGCGGGAGCAATGAGCAGTTCTTC | CASSQWWTSGSNEQFF
TRBJ1-5 | TRBV6-9 | . | few | TGTGCCAGCAGTTCCCGTTTAGGGGGAACAAATCAGCCCCAGCATTTT | CASSSRLGGTNQPQHF
TRBJ2-3 | TRBV28 | TRBD2 | . | TGTGTCAGCAGATCTAGCGGGAGTTCAGATACGCAGTATTTT | CVSRSSGSSDTQYF
TRBJ2-3 | TRBV20-1 | . | many | TGCAGTGCTAGACCCGGACTTGACACAGATACGCAGTATTTT | CSARPGLDTDTQYF
TRBJ2-4 | TRBV12-3/TRBV12-4 | . | many | TGTGCCAGCAGTCCCCGGGGGGGGACAGGTTTTTCCAAAAACATTCAGTACTTC | CASSPRGGTGFSKNIQYF
TRBJ2-7 | TRBV29-1 | TRBD2 | . | TGCAGCGTTAGCACGGGAGGTTCCTACGAGCAGTACTTC | CSVSTGGSYEQYF
TRBJ2-5 | TRBV24-1 | TRBD2 | many | TGTGCCACCAGTGATTTCCAGCGGGGAGAGACCCAGTACTTC | CATSDFQRGETQYF
TRBJ2-1 | TRBV6-1 | TRBD1 | many | TGTGCCAGCAGACCGGCCGGGACAGGGGGGAGGGATGAGCAGTTCTTC | CASRPAGTGGRDEQFF
TRBJ2-2 | TRBV24-1 | TRBD1 | . | TGTGCCACCAGTGATGACAGGGTCCACACCGGGGAGCTGTTTTTT | CATSDDRVHTGELFF
TRBJ2-1 | TRBV28 | . | few | TGTGCCAGCAGTTACAGGGCTAGGTACAATGAGCAGTTCTTC | CASSYRARYNEQFF
TRBJ2-1 | TRBV30 | TRBD2 | many | TGTGCCTGGAGTGTATTGGCGGGAGCAGGGAATGAGCAGTTCTTC | CAWSVLAGAGNEQFF
TRBJ2-5 | TRBV5-1 | . | . | TGCGCCAGCAGCGGACGACTAGTAGGAGAGACCCAGTACTTC | CASSGRLVGETQYF
TRBJ2-7 | TRBV7-9 | . | few | TGTGCCAGCAGCTTGACCGTGACCCCCTACGAGCAGTACTTC | CASSLTVTPYEQYF
TRBJ2-3 | TRBV6-2/TRBV6-3 | . | . | . | CASSSSDRGTDTQYF
TRBJ2-2 | TRBV5-1 | . | few | TGCGCCAGCAGCTATCCGGGAGTTAGTACCGGGGAGCTGTTTTTT | CASSYPGVSTGELFF
TRBJ2-7 | TRBV20-1 | . | many | TGCAGTGCTAGAGCTCAACAGGGCCTCTACGAGCAGTACTTC | CSARAQQGLYEQYF
TRBJ2-3 | TRBV20-1 | TRBD2 | . | TGCAGTGGTAGCGGGCTTTACACAGATACGCAGTATTTT | CSGSGLYTDTQYF
TRBJ1-2 | TRBV10-3 | . | . | TGTGCCATCAGTGAGTCGGATATTCCCCATGGCTACACCTTC | CAISESDIPHGYTF
TRBJ2-1 | TRBV30 | . | many | TGTGCCTGGAACAATAAGGGGGATGAGCAGTTCTTC | CAWNNKGDEQFF
TRBJ2-5 | TRBV10-3 | . | many | TGTGCCATCAGTGCTACCCCGCATCAAGAGACCCAGTACTTC | CAISATPHQETQYF
TRBJ2-3 | TRBV28 | TRBD2 | many | TGTGCCAGCAGTTCTCCCGGGACTAGCCTCGCAGATACGCAGTATTTT | CASSSPGTSLADTQYF
TRBJ2-3 | TRBV20-1 | TRBD1 | few | TGCAGTGCGAGCGATCCGGGACAGGGGGTCGACCTAAGCACAGATACGCAGTATTTT | CSASDPGQGVDLSTDTQYF
TRBJ2-1 | TRBV28 | . | few | TGTGCCAGCAGTCTAGGAATCAGGGACAATGAGCAGTTCTTC | CASSLGIRDNEQFF
TRBJ1-6 | TRBV9 | . | few | TGTGCCAGCAGCGTAGCGGAGCAGAGCTCCTATAATTCACCCCTCCACTTT | CASSVAEQSSYNSPLHF
TRBJ2-3 | TRBV24-1 | . | few | TGTGCCACCAGTGACCCCGAGGGGAAGAAGCACACAGATACGCAGTATTTT | CATSDPEGKKHTDTQYF